One T cell receptor beta chain is described in this entry. The V gene's germline CDR1 is SGHAT and CDR2 FQNNGV. The V gene end was trimmed by 5 bases and the J gene end by 4 bases; junction bases not matched to a gene: 12. The CDR3 is made up of 17 amino acids. The data are from a study of blood T cell repertoires in COVID-19. Study details: The origin of the acute and convalescent COVID-19 samples was the United States, Italy and Spain. The analysed material was cDNA or gDNA that came from T cells, B-cell-depleted T cells, or PBMCs.

Authors' methods: Scientists estimated how many nucleated cells there were by amplifying reference gene primers. Clones were sequenced by immunoSEQ multiplex PCR, and TCRdb holds only the in-frame ones, with some missing. The D gene and trimming were derived from the DNA, and the V and J assignments and clone size from that table. Among roughly 68,000 clones, roughly 91% were seen once, and the ten largest hold 0.4% to 0.55%. Seattle patient enrollment occurred during active infection, with longitudinal follow-up thereafter. The sample taken for sequencing was peripheral blood. The clonotype comes from a man aged 50 to 59 with COVID-19, enrolled during active disease. This chain links TRBV11-2 with TRBJ2-1, with 9 bases fitting TRBD2. The CDR3 region is CASSVRALAGFYNEQFF. CDR3 nucleotides: TGTGCCAGCAGCGTGAGGGCACTAGCGGGCTTTTACAATGAGCAGTTCTTC.